This T cell receptor beta chain appears in the sequencing data of a study of CD8 T cells in ankylosing spondylitis. This CDR3 region has 14 residues. The V gene's germline CDR1 is MNHEY and CDR2 SVGEGT. The ends were cut back, 5 bases at V and 3 bases at J, with 10 bases in the middle. Study-level results: About 8 highly homologous variants made up a TCR beta motif, and this motif appeared characteristic of ankylosing spondylitis blood.

It was by quantitative 5'-RACE with molecular barcodes that TCR beta libraries were made. One entry per CDR3 protein, called by TCRdb with MiXCR from the 5' RACE reads. The sample carries roughly 300,000 distinct CDR3 sequences, under 8.5% recorded once. Of note for this clonotype: Its antigen is still unknown.

The clonotype comes from a male donor with ankylosing spondylitis. The chain uses TRBV6-2 or TRBV6-3 and TRBJ2-2; TRBD2 might be the D (5 bases). The sample consisted of blood, either unsorted or a sorted T cell fraction (not recorded which). The CDR3 coding sequence is TGTGCCAGCAGTCTCGGAGGTGACACCGGGGAGCTGTTTTTT. This gives the protein CASSLGGDTGELFF.